The sequence of this T cell receptor beta chain was determined in a study of cytomegalovirus exposure and HLA in healthy donors. Concerning this clone: Its target is not known.

In the PCR, 60 Vbeta and 13 Jbeta primers were used. Libraries were prepared by immunoSEQ multiplex PCR; TCRdb keeps only in-frame clonotypes and omits some of them. The data contain approximately 130,000 clones, around 81% of them singletons. Study-wide results and limits: Earlier findings revealed that most TCR beta V segments proved productive either about 87% or about 30% of the time.

Germline loops: CDR1 SGHTA, CDR2 FQGTGA. V gave up 5 bases and J gave up 1 base; unmatched junction bases: 15. The CDR3 contains 19 residues. The material sequenced was PBMCs. J is TRBJ2-3 and V is TRBV7-3, with 10 positions matching TRBD2. This receptor was identified in a woman aged 40 to 50 in good health and CMV-seronegative. CDR3 sequence reads: CASSASLAGVRFGTDTQYF. The CDR3 coding sequence is TGTGCCAGCAGCGCCTCTCTAGCGGGAGTTAGGTTCGGCACAGATACGCAGTATTTT.